Following are 24 T cell receptor beta chains from one sample sequenced in a study of identical twins. TCRdb called the 5' RACE reads again in MiXCR, with one record for every CDR3 protein. This sample has 510,000 or so distinct CDR3 sequences, with 13% to 15% found just once. The data also belong to a second study, concerning yellow fever vaccine responses in identical twins.

Material for sequencing was CD4+ T cells sorted from blood. These receptors came from a woman aged 18 to 35 in good health.

This clonotype was observed a handful of times. The V gene is TRBV6-4, the J gene TRBJ2-1; TRBD2 might be the D (6 bases). From germline, CDR1 is MRHNA and CDR2 SNTAGT. The CDR3 runs to 14 residues. Trimming stripped 3 bases from V and 5 bases from J, with 11 bases between. In DNA, the CDR3 is TGTGCCAGCAGTGAAACTAGCTTCCACAATGAGCAGTTCTTC. It translates to CASSETSFHNEQFF.

This clonotype was seen more than once but under ten times. This chain links TRBV7-9 with TRBJ2-3, with D tentatively TRBD2 (6 bases). V lost 9 bases to trimming and J lost 8 bases, with 12 bases between them. The CDR3 consists of 11 residues. Germline V gene lookup returns CDR1 SEHNR and CDR2 FQNEAQ (reference sequence). The CDR3 bases are TGTGCCAGTGGGACTTTTTTTACGCAGTATTTT. Its translation: CASGTFFTQYF.

This clonotype has just a few counts. The chain recombines TRBV20-1 with TRBJ2-5; D is possibly TRBD2 (6 bases). Trimming stripped 6 bases from V and 1 base from J, with 15 bases between. The CDR3 has 14 amino acids. Germline CDR1 DFQATT, CDR2 SNEGSKA (reference sequence). In nucleotides, the CDR3 is TGCAGTGCCCCACCTGGGGGGATCCAAGAGACCCAGTACTTC. Its translation is CSAPPGGIQETQYF.

The rearrangement joins TRBV20-1 to TRBJ2-1, with 15 bases identical to TRBD2. Germline-derived CDR1 and CDR2 are DFQATT and SNEGSKA (reference sequence). The V segment lost 6 bases and the J segment 0 bases; nucleotides outside the gene matches: 9. The CDR3 loop spans 18 amino acids. In DNA form, the CDR3 reads TGCAGTGCGAGACGGGGACTAGCGGGAGGTTCCTCCTACAATGAGCAGTTCTTC. It encodes CSARRGLAGGSSYNEQFF.

In its sample, this clonotype was seen a few times. This rearrangement joins TRBV28 to TRBJ2-7; D unclear. Germline assignment: CDR1 MDHEN and CDR2 SYDVKM. This CDR3 has 13 amino acids. V was cut by 3 bases and J by 5 bases, with 11 bases left in between. The chain's CDR3 is CASSLSQSHEQYF. CDR3 sequence (DNA): TGTGCCAGCAGTTTGTCCCAGTCACACGAGCAGTACTTC. The whole variable domain, remainder taken from reference TRBV28 and TRBJ2-7, is DVKVTQSSRYLVKRTGEKVFLECVQDMDHENMFWYRQDPGLGLRLIYFSYDVKMKEKGDIPEGYSVSREKKERFSLILESASTNQTSMYLCASSLSQSHEQYFGPGTRLTVT.

The J gene is TRBJ1-5, the V gene TRBV28; TRBD1 matches 7 bases. CDR1 MDHEN and CDR2 SYDVKM come from the germline V gene. This CDR3 comprises 16 residues. Losses at the gene ends were 7 bases for V and 1 base for J; bases not matched to a gene: 10. For the CDR3, the DNA is TGTGCCAGCACGGTCCATTCACAGGGGAGCAATCAGCCCCAGCATTTT. It specifies CASTVHSQGSNQPQHF. The whole variable domain, filled in from reference TRBV28 and TRBJ1-5, reads DVKVTQSSRYLVKRTGEKVFLECVQDMDHENMFWYRQDPGLGLRLIYFSYDVKMKEKGDIPEGYSVSREKKERFSLILESASTNQTSMYLCASTVHSQGSNQPQHFGDGTRLSIL.

This clonotype was seen at least ten times. This chain uses TRBV5-1 with TRBJ1-2; D is unresolved. CDR1 and CDR2 (germline): SGHRS, YFSETQ. Trimming removed 3 bases from V and 7 bases from J, with 7 bases in between. The CDR3 is 11 amino acids. This CDR3 is CASSSGVGYTF. The CDR3 DNA is TGCGCCAGCAGCTCCGGGGTTGGCTACACCTTC. The full variable domain, completed using reference TRBV5-1 and TRBJ1-2, is KAGVTQTPRYLIKTRGQQVTLSCSPISGHRSVSWYQQTPGQGLQFLFEYFSETQRNKGNFPGRFSGRQFSNSRSEMNVSTLELGDSALYLCASSSGVGYTFGSGTRLTVV.

In this sample, this clonotype turned up a few times. The rearrangement links TRBV29-1 to TRBJ1-2, with D hard to call. CDR1 and CDR2 from the germline V gene are SQVTM and ANQGSEA. The CDR3 is 13 amino acids. V was pared by 2 bases and J by 4 bases, with 11 bases between. This chain's CDR3 is CSVEPSVGYGYTF. For the CDR3, the DNA is TGCAGCGTTGAACCATCAGTAGGCTATGGCTACACCTTC.

This clonotype has only a few counts. The V gene is TRBV20-1, the J gene TRBJ1-1, with D possibly matching TRBD1 (6 bases). CDR1 DFQATT and CDR2 SNEGSKA come from the germline V gene (reference sequence). The CDR3 is 11 residues long. V lost 7 bases and J 4 bases, leaving 10 bases between the germline ends. The CDR3 DNA is TGCAGTGTCGGGGGGCGCACTGAAGCTTTCTTT. Amino acids: CSVGGRTEAFF.

The CDR3 sequence is CASSSTRTGDTEAFF. The CDR3 DNA is TGTGCCAGCAGTTCAACCCGGACAGGGGACACTGAAGCTTTCTTT. The J gene is TRBJ1-1, the V gene TRBV27; 9 bases are a match to TRBD1. J lost 3 bases, V lost 4 bases, and 6 bases had no gene match. The CDR3 spans 15 residues. From germline, CDR1 is MNHEY and CDR2 SMNVEV (reference sequence).

This chain links TRBV4-1 with TRBJ1-5, with a tentative D call TRBD1 (6 bases). Germline CDR1 and CDR2: MGHRA and YSYEKL. This CDR3 spans 16 amino acids. Trimming pared 5 bases from V and 6 bases from J, leaving 20 bases between. CDR3 bases: TGCGCCAGCAGCGAGACAGGACGGGACATCGGTCAGCCCCAGCATTTT. It specifies CASSETGRDIGQPQHF.

The rearrangement joins TRBV3-1 to TRBJ1-1; possible D gene TRBD1, 5 bases. CDR3 length: 13 residues. V lost 1 base and J 10 bases, leaving 13 bases between the germline ends. Germline CDR1 is LGHDT and CDR2 is YNNKEL (reference sequence). The CDR3 DNA follows: TGTGCCAGCAGCCAAGGGCAGGGTGGATCAGCTTTCTTT. Encoded protein: CASSQGQGGSAFF.

This clonotype was seen once. The chain has TRBV10-3 and TRBJ2-7, with D perhaps assigned TRBD1 or TRBD2 (7 bases each). Looked up from germline, CDR1 is ENHRY and CDR2 is SYGVKD. The CDR3 loop spans 15 amino acids. Trimming left V 3 bases short and J 2 bases short, with 14 bases between. CDR3 sequence (DNA): TGTGCCATCAGTGAAGGGCAGGGGGGGACCTACGAGCAGTACTTC. This translates into CAISEGQGGTYEQYF.

This clonotype was observed many times. This chain joins TRBV12-3 or TRBV12-4 and TRBJ2-1; the D is unclear. The CDR3 loop spans 14 amino acids. Trimming removed 3 bases from V and 7 bases from J, with 13 bases in between. The CDR3 spells CASSFGLGHNEQFF. The CDR3 nucleotides are TGTGCCAGCAGTTTCGGGCTGGGCCATAATGAGCAGTTCTTC.

This clonotype turned up a few times. The rearrangement uses TRBV5-6 and TRBJ2-7; D is unresolved. Trimming left V 1 base short and J 3 bases short, with 11 bases between. Germline V CDR1 and CDR2: SGHDT, YYEEEE. The CDR3 contains 14 residues. The CDR3, as DNA: TGTGCCAGCAGCTTGCTCAGCCAGGACTACGAGCAGTACTTC. Residues: CASSLLSQDYEQYF.

The CDR3 reads CASSTTQRQFF. The DNA for the CDR3 is TGTGCCAGCAGCACGACCCAACGGCAGTTCTTC. The chain couples TRBV28 to TRBJ2-1; D remains unclear. Trimming took 6 bases from V and 12 from J, leaving 12 bases between them. This CDR3 is built from 11 residues. Germline V lookup: CDR1 MDHEN, CDR2 SYDVKM. Complete variable domain (other parts from reference TRBV28 and TRBJ2-1): DVKVTQSSRYLVKRTGEKVFLECVQDMDHENMFWYRQDPGLGLRLIYFSYDVKMKEKGDIPEGYSVSREKKERFSLILESASTNQTSMYLCASSTTQRQFFGPGTRLTVL.

The chain is built from TRBV6-5 and TRBJ1-5; D call uncertain. The ends were cut back, 4 bases at V and 0 bases at J, with 13 bases in the middle. The germline V gene has CDR1 MNHEY and CDR2 SVGAGI. The CDR3 is 16 amino acids. The CDR3 region is CASSSTPGGSNQPQHF. The CDR3 DNA reads as TGTGCCAGCAGTTCCACACCGGGAGGTAGCAATCAGCCCCAGCATTTT.

This clonotype occurred a few times. This rearrangement joins TRBV7-8 to TRBJ2-1; either TRBD1 or TRBD2 may supply D (5 bases each). Germline CDR1 is SGHVS and CDR2 is FQNEAQ. Trimming removed 0 bases at V and 5 bases at J, with 11 bases between. The CDR3 extends over 15 amino acids. The CDR3 DNA follows: TGTGCCAGCAGCTTAGCGTGGTGGGGGAACAATGAGCAGTTCTTC. This translates into CASSLAWWGNNEQFF.

This chain links TRBV20-1 with TRBJ1-2; the D gene is possibly TRBD1 (5 bases). The CDR3 is made up of 16 amino acids. Trimming took off 6 bases at V and 2 bases at J, with 22 bases between the two ends. Germline values: CDR1 DFQATT, CDR2 SNEGSKA (reference sequence). The DNA for the CDR3 is TGCAGTGCCCGAGGTGGGGCCGGTCGGATAAACTATGGCTACACCTTC. Translation: CSARGGAGRINYGYTF.

This clonotype was seen a few times. This chain uses TRBV28 with TRBJ2-7, with 8 bases that match TRBD2. CDR3 length equals 15 residues. The germline gives CDR1 MDHEN, CDR2 SYDVKM. J gave up 0 bases and V 7 bases, and 8 bases lay outside the gene matches. Here the CDR3 DNA reads TGTGCCAGCACCGACCCGGGACTAGGCTCCTACGAGCAGTACTTC. Translating gives CASTDPGLGSYEQYF.

The rearrangement joins TRBV19 to TRBJ1-3; TRBD1 matches at 10 bases. CDR1 is LNHDA and CDR2 is SQIVND in the germline V gene (reference sequence). This CDR3 has 15 amino acids. The junction had 3 bases not matched to a gene; V was cut back by 4 bases and J by 3 bases. DNA of the CDR3: TGTGCCAGTAGTACCGGGACAGGGGATGGAAACACCATATATTTT. The encoded protein is CASSTGTGDGNTIYF.

This clonotype has at least ten counts. V gene TRBV10-3 combines with J gene TRBJ2-5; D is uncertain. Germline values: CDR1 ENHRY, CDR2 SYGVKD. This CDR3 is built from 12 residues. V shed 2 bases and J shed 1 base, with 2 bases lying between them. The CDR3 nucleotides read TGTGCCATCAGTGAGGGCCAAGAGACCCAGTACTTC. This codes for CAISEGQETQYF.

This clonotype was detected only a few times. V gene TRBV9 combines with J gene TRBJ2-2; D assignment may be TRBD1 or TRBD2 (6 bases each). Trimming took off 2 bases at V and 2 bases at J, with 13 bases between the two ends. Germline V gene sequence: CDR1 SGDLS, CDR2 YYNGEE. The CDR3 is 16 amino acids. The CDR3 reads CASSVDGGPNTGELFF. Here the CDR3 DNA reads TGTGCCAGCAGCGTTGATGGGGGGCCTAACACCGGGGAGCTGTTTTTT.

This clonotype was counted between two and nine times. The gene calls are TRBV6-1 and TRBJ2-7, with D possibly called TRBD1 or TRBD2 (5 bases each). CDR1 is MNHNS and CDR2 is SASEGT in the germline V gene. The CDR3 loop spans 15 amino acids. Trimming cost V 6 bases and J 0 bases, with 15 bases left between them. DNA for the CDR3: TGTGCCAGCAGACCGCCCGGGACCTCCTCCTACGAGCAGTACTTC. Its translation: CASRPPGTSSYEQYF.